This TCR beta chain was retrieved from a study of blood T cell repertoires in COVID-19. The CDR3 is 16 amino acids. From germline, CDR1 is MGHRA and CDR2 YSYEKL. J was trimmed by 6 bases and V by 3 bases; bases with no gene match: 7. Generated by immunoSEQ multiplex PCR, the TCRdb table keeps only in-frame clones and is missing some. The profile covers more than 200,000 clones, with around nine tenths appearing a single time and less than 4.5% taken by the ten largest. This TCR was recovered from a woman aged 25 to 39 with acute COVID-19. The specimen was PBMCs or T cells enriched from blood (not recorded which). This chain joins TRBV4-1 and TRBJ1-6, with TRBD1 matching over 8 bases. CDR3 nucleotide sequence: TGCGCCAGCAGCCACGGGACAGGTCGGGGTAATTCACCCCTCCACTTT. This gives the protein CASSHGTGRGNSPLHF.